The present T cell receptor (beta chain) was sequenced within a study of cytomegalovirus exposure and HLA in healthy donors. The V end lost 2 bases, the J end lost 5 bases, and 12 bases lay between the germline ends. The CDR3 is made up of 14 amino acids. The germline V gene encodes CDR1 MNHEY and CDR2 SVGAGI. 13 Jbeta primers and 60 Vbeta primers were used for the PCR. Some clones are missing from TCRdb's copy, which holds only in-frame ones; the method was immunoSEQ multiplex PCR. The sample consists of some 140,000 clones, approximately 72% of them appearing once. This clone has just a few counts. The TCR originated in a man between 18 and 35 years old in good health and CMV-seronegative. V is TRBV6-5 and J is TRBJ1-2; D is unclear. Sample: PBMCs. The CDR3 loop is CASSYGSLAYGYTF. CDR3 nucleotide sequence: TGTGCCAGCAGTTACGGATCTCTAGCGTATGGCTACACCTTC.